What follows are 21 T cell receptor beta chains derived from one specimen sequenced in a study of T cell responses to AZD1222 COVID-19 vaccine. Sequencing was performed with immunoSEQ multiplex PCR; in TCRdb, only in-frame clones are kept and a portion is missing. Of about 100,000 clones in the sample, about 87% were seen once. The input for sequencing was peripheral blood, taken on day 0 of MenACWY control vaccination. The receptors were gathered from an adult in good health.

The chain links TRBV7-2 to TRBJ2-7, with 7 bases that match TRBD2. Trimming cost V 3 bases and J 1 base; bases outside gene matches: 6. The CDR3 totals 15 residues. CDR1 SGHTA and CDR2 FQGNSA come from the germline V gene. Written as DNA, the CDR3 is TGTGCCAGCAGCTTGCCCCTAGCGGAATCCTACGAGCAGTACTTC. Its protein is CASSLPLAESYEQYF.

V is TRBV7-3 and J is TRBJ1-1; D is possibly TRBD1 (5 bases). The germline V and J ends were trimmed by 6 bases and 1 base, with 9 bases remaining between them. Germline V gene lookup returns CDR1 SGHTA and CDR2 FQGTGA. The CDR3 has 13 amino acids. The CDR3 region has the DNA TGTGCCAGCAGGATTGACAGGAACACTGAAGCTTTCTTT. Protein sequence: CASRIDRNTEAFF.

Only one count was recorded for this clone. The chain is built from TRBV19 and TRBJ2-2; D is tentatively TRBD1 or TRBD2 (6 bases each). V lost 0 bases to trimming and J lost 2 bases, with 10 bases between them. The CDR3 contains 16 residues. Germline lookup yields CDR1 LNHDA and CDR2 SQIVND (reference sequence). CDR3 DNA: TGTGCCAGTAGTATAGATGGAGGGGGAAACACCGGGGAGCTGTTTTTT. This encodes CASSIDGGGNTGELFF.

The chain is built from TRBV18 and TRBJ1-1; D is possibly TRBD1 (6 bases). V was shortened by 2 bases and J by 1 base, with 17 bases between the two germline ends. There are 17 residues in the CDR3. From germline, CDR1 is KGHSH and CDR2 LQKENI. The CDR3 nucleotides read TGTGCCAGCTCACCAAGGGGGGAGGGTTTGACGAACACTGAAGCTTTCTTT. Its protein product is CASSPRGEGLTNTEAFF.

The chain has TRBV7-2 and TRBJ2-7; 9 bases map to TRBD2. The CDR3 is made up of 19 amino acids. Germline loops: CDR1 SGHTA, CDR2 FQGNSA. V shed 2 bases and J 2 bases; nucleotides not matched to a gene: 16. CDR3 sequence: CASSLRRVLSGRDPYEQYF. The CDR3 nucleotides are TGTGCCAGCAGCTTAAGGCGGGTACTTAGCGGGAGAGACCCCTACGAGCAGTACTTC.

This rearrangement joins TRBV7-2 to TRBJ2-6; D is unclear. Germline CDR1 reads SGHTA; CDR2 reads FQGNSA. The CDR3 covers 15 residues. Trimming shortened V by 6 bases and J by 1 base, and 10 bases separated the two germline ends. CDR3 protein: CASSFAVSGANVLTF. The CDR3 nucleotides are TGTGCCAGCAGTTTCGCAGTTTCTGGGGCCAACGTCCTGACTTTC.

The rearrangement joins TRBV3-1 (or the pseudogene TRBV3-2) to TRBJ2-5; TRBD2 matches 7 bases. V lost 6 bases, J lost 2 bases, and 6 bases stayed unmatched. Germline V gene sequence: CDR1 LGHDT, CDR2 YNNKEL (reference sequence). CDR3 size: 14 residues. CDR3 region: CASRRLADQETQYF. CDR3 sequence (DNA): TGTGCCAGCAGACGGCTAGCGGATCAAGAGACCCAGTACTTC.

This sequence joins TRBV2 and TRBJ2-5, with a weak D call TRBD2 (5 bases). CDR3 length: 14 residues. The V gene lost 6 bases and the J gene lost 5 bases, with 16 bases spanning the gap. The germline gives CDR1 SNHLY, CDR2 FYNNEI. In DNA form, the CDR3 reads TGTGCCAGCAGACCTACCCTAGCAGGCGAGACCCAGTACTTC. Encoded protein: CASRPTLAGETQYF.

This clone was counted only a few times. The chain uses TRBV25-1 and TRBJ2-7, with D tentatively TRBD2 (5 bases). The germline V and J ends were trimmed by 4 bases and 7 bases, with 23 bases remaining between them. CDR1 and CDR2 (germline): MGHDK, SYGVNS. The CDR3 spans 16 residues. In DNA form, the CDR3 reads TGTGCCAGCAGTGGGTCGGTTTTCGACCCATCGGGAGAGCAGTACTTC. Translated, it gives CASSGSVFDPSGEQYF.

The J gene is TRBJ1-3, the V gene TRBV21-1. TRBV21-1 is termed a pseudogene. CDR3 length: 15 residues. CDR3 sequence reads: CASRVTESSGNTIYF. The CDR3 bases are TGTGCCAGCAGGGTGACTGAAAGCTCTGGAAACACCATATATTTT.

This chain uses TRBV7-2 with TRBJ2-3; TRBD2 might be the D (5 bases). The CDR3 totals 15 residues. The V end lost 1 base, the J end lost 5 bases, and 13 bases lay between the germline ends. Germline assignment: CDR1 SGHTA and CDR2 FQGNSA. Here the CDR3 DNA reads TGTGCCAGCAGCTTAGGACTACCCGCAGGAGATACGCAGTATTTT. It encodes CASSLGLPAGDTQYF.

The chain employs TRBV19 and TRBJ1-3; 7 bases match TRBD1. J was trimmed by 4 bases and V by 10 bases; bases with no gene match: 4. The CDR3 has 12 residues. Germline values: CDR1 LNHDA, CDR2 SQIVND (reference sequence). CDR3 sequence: CATGGSGNTIYF. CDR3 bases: TGTGCCACAGGGGGATCAGGAAACACCATATATTTT.

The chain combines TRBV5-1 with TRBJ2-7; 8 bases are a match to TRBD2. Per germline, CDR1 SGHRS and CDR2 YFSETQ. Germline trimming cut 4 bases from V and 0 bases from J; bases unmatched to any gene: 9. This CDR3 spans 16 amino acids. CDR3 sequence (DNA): TGCGCCAGCAGCCCCCGGAGCGGGAGAGCCTCCTACGAGCAGTACTTC. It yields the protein CASSPRSGRASYEQYF.

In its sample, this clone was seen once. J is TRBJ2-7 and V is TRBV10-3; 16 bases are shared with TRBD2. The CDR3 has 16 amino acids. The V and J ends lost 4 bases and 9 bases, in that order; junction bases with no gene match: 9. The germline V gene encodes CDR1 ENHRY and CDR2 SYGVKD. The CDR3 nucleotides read TGTGCCATCAGTGGGCCGGGACTAGCGGGGGGGTCAGGGCAGTACTTC. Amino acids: CAISGPGLAGGSGQYF.

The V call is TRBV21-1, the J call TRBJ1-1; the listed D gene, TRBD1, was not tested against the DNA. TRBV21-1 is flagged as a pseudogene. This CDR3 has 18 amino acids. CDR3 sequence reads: CASSKAHYRGEMNTEAFF. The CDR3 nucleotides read TGTGCCAGCAGCAAAGCACACTACAGGGGGGAGATGAACACTGAAGCTTTCTTT.

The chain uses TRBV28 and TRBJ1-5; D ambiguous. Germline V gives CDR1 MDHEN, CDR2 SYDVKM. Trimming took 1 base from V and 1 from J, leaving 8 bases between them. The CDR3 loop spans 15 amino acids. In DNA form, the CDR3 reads TGTGCCAGCAGTTTATCAATGGGAAGCAATCAGCCCCAGCATTTT. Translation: CASSLSMGSNQPQHF.

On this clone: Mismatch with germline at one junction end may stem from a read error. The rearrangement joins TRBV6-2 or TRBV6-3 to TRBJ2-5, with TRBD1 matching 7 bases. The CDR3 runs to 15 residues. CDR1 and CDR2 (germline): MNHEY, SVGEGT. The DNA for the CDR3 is TGTGCCAGCAGTCACTCCGGGACAGTACAAGTAGTTAGGGACTTC. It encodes CASSHSGTVQVVRDF.

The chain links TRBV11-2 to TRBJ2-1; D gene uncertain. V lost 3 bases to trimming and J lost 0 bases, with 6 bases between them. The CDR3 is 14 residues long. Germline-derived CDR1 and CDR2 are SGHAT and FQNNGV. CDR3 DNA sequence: TGTGCCAGCAGCTTTCTAGGCTCCTACAATGAGCAGTTCTTC. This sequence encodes CASSFLGSYNEQFF.

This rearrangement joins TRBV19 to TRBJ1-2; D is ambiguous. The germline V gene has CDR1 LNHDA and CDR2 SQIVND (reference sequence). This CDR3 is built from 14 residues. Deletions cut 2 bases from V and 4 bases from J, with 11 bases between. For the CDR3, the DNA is TGTGCCAGTAGTATAAGGGATAACGGCTATGGCTACACCTTC. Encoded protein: CASSIRDNGYGYTF.

Here the CDR3 DNA reads TGTGCCAGCAGACCTCCCCGGGCCCCTCCGAGGAACGAGCAGTACTTC. Its translation is CASRPPRAPPRNEQYF. The chain is built from TRBV28 and TRBJ2-7; no reliable D call. Germline assignment: CDR1 MDHEN and CDR2 SYDVKM. The CDR3 is 16 amino acids. V was clipped by 6 bases and J by 5 bases, with 23 bases between them.

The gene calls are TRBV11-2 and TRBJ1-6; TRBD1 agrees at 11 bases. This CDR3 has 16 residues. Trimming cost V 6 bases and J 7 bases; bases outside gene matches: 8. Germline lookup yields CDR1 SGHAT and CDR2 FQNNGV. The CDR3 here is CASSRTGTGGNSPLHF. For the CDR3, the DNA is TGTGCCAGCAGTAGAACCGGGACAGGGGGGAATTCACCCCTCCACTTT. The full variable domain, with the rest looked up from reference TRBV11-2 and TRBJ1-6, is EAGVAQSPRYKIIEKRQSVAFWCNPISGHATLYWYQQILGQGPKLLIQFQNNGVVDDSQLPKDRFSAERLKGVDSTLKIQPAKLEDSAVYLCASSRTGTGGNSPLHFGNGTRLTVT.